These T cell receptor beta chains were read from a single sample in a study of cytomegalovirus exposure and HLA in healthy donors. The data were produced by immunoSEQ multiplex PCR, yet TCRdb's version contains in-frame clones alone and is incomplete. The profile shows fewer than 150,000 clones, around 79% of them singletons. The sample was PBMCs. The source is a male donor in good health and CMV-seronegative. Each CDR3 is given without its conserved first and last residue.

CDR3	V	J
ASSPKGGSVGTEAF	TRBV18	TRBJ1-1
ASGQGQGINQPQH	TRBV19	TRBJ1-5
SSSYGTGISQPQH	TRBV7-9	TRBJ1-5
ASSPPGRANEQY	TRBV18	TRBJ2-7
ASGTGGGTEAF	TRBV5-1	TRBJ1-1
ASSELPTEAF	TRBV6-1	TRBJ1-1
AWSSGTGPNEQY	TRBV30	NA
ASSYNTNTEAF	TRBV6-5	TRBJ1-1
ASSPQVLGELF	TRBV9	TRBJ2-2
ASSGLLTGSLGNTIY	TRBV2	TRBJ1-3
ASSLEWGRNEQF	TRBV7-3	TRBJ2-1
ASRPGQANYGYT	TRBV6-1	TRBJ1-2
ASSMQGVVTEAF	TRBV19	TRBJ1-1
SVERGRAEAF	TRBV29-1	TRBJ1-1
ASSSGTGGASDTQY	TRBV11-3	TRBJ2-3
ASSFLPGLAGGAPDTQY	TRBV27	TRBJ2-3
ASSLPGTGVTDTQY	TRBV7-3	TRBJ2-3
ASSLAVRGNYGYT	TRBV5-4	TRBJ1-2
ASSSNSGGSYEQY	TRBV5-1	TRBJ2-7
ASSPGQGASRHEQY	TRBV7-9	TRBJ2-7
ASSPTAGQGADGYT	TRBV4-3	TRBJ1-2
ASSLRGSAPEAF	TRBV5-8	TRBJ1-1
ASSDLGGGRSYT	TRBV25-1	TRBJ1-2
ASSPGLAVEQF	TRBV18	TRBJ2-1
ASRWAGTGSYEQY	TRBV6-5	TRBJ2-7
ASSARTVSYSGNTIY	TRBV6-1	TRBJ1-3
ASSQEGLQGSSGGYT	TRBV4-2	TRBJ1-2
ASSDPDSGISEQY	TRBV10-2	TRBJ2-7
ASSSPVTGASEQY	TRBV6-1	TRBJ2-7
ASSQGFAGGQETQY	TRBV4-3	TRBJ2-5
ASSSSDKNTEAF	TRBV11-2	TRBJ1-1
ASSMSPYEQY	TRBV19	TRBJ2-7
ASSPLGQGEQY	TRBV7-9	TRBJ2-7
SGRGMNTEAF	TRBV29-1	TRBJ1-1
ASSLRRLPTYEQY	TRBV7-8	TRBJ2-7
AWSWSGGPVGELF	TRBV30	TRBJ2-2
ASSLVGLDYNEQF	TRBV5-1	TRBJ2-1
ASNPPRTDGKYEQY	TRBV6-4	TRBJ2-7
ASSLGPSGTYEQY	TRBV7-6	TRBJ2-7
AWSLSQGDEQY	TRBV30	TRBJ2-7
AGSQGSTGELF	TRBV2	TRBJ2-2
ASSDQTSGITSSYEQY	TRBV6-1	TRBJ2-7
ASSLTGSYGYT	TRBV5-4	TRBJ1-2
ASSLVAGTNQETQY	TRBV5-4	TRBJ2-5
ASGNTRSTEAF	TRBV14	TRBJ1-1
ASSPGLAGETQY	TRBV7-3	TRBJ2-5
ASRGLVPYNEQF	TRBV28	TRBJ2-1
ASWAGKGTAKGSNQPQH	TRBV11-3	TRBJ1-5
ASSVLIALSEQY	TRBV6-1	TRBJ2-7
ASSLWAGGKNEQF	TRBV27	TRBJ2-1
ASSLQNQPQH	TRBV7-9	TRBJ1-5
ASSQGSSASKTYEQY	TRBV4-1	TRBJ2-7
ASSLGLRATEKLF	TRBV19	TRBJ1-4
ASSQQGYNEQF	TRBV5-1	TRBJ2-1
ASSAGPGQKGSYEQY	TRBV2	TRBJ2-7
AWSLGSWGGPGADTQY	TRBV30	TRBJ2-3
ATSREGATTEAF	TRBV15	TRBJ1-1
ASSLAGGTGELF	TRBV27	TRBJ2-2